The 24 T cell receptor beta chains presented below share a single source sample, sequenced in a study of control samples from healthy donors and cancer patients. The data were produced by immunoSEQ multiplex PCR, yet TCRdb's version contains in-frame clones alone and is incomplete. The sample lists 100,000 to 150,000 clones, roughly 90% occurring once. The source material was blood. The receptors here all came from a woman aged 50 to 60 in good health.

This chain connects TRBV5-5 to TRBJ2-1, with 8 bases that match TRBD2. The CDR3 extends over 14 amino acids. Germline lookup yields CDR1 SGHKS and CDR2 YYEKEE (reference sequence). With 0 bases clipped from V and 6 bases from J, the junction kept 2 bases outside the gene matches. This CDR3 reads CASSLVGRANEQFF. The CDR3 nucleotides are TGTGCCAGCAGCTTGGTCGGGAGGGCCAATGAGCAGTTCTTC.

This clone was picked up one time. This chain links TRBV6-1 with TRBJ2-5; D is undetermined. Germline values: CDR1 MNHNS, CDR2 SASEGT. The CDR3 length is 13 residues. Trimming took 2 bases from V and 3 from J, leaving 7 bases between them. CDR3: CASSEWAEETQYF. The CDR3 coding sequence is TGTGCCAGCAGTGAATGGGCAGAAGAGACCCAGTACTTC.

The chain recombines TRBV15 with TRBJ1-2; tentative D call: TRBD1 (5 bases). The germline gives CDR1 LNHNV, CDR2 YYDKDF (reference sequence). The CDR3 has 13 residues. V was pared by 9 bases and J by 2 bases, with 13 bases between. CDR3 DNA sequence: TGTGCCACTGCTCGGGGCCTCAACTATGGCTACACCTTC. Encoded protein: CATARGLNYGYTF.

The chain is built from TRBV3-1 (or the pseudogene TRBV3-2) and TRBJ1-3, with D tentatively TRBD1 (5 bases). V lost 4 bases and J lost 0, with 19 bases in between. Germline assignment: CDR1 LGHDT and CDR2 YNNKEL (reference sequence). The CDR3 sequence is 18 residues long. CDR3 sequence: CASSPKGRALSSGNTIYF. CDR3 DNA: TGTGCCAGCAGCCCCAAAGGCAGGGCCCTAAGCTCTGGAAACACCATATATTTT.

The rearrangement links TRBV30 to TRBJ1-2, with 10 bases aligning to TRBD1. Germline V lookup: CDR1 GTSNPN, CDR2 SVGIG (reference sequence). The V segment lost 7 bases and the J segment 2 bases; nucleotides outside the gene matches: 13. This CDR3 spans 16 amino acids. The CDR3: CASRQGARFTNYGYTF. DNA of the CDR3: TGTGCCTCCCGACAGGGGGCCCGATTCACCAACTATGGCTACACCTTC.

CDR3 region: CASWTTYNEQFF. The CDR3 DNA reads as TGTGCCAGCTGGACCACGTACAATGAGCAGTTCTTC. The V call is TRBV6-5, the J call TRBJ2-1, with unresolved D. The length of the CDR3 is 12 residues. V lost 8 bases to trimming and J lost 4 bases, with 9 bases between them. Germline V CDR1 and CDR2: MNHEY, SVGAGI.

This chain links TRBV30 with TRBJ1-2; D remains ambiguous. The length of the CDR3 is 12 residues. Trimming shortened V by 4 bases and J by 2 bases, and 8 bases separated the two germline ends. Germline V CDR1 and CDR2: GTSNPN, SVGIG (reference sequence). The CDR3 sequence is CAWTFPNYGYTF. The CDR3, as DNA: TGTGCCTGGACTTTCCCGAACTATGGCTACACCTTC. Based on the CDR3 plus reference TRBV30 and TRBJ1-2, the full variable domain is SQTIHQWPATLVQPVGSPLSLECTVEGTSNPNLYWYRQAAGRGLQLLFYSVGIGQISSEVPQNLSASRPQDRQFILSSKKLLLSDSGFYLCAWTFPNYGYTFGSGTRLTVV.

This sequence joins TRBV2 and TRBJ1-4; 9 bases map to TRBD1. V shed 5 bases, J shed 0 bases, and the junction held 4 bases outside the gene matches. The CDR3 covers 16 residues. Per germline, CDR1 SNHLY and CDR2 FYNNEI. CDR3 nucleotides: TGTGCCAGCAGTAAGGACAGGGGATCAACTAATGAAAAACTGTTTTTT. The encoded protein is CASSKDRGSTNEKLFF.

The genes are TRBV3-1 (or the pseudogene TRBV3-2) and TRBJ2-3, with D possibly being TRBD2 (6 bases). The germline V gene encodes CDR1 LGHDT and CDR2 YNNKEL (reference sequence). The CDR3 length is 16 residues. Trimming shortened V by 3 bases and J by 0 bases, and 13 bases separated the two germline ends. The CDR3 DNA sequence: TGTGCCAGCAGCCACTTGGGGCGGGGAAGCACAGATACGCAGTATTTT. Amino acid sequence: CASSHLGRGSTDTQYF.

This clone turned up a few times. V is TRBV6-4 and J is TRBJ2-2; D remains ambiguous. The CDR3 has 12 residues. V was pared by 6 bases and J by 3 bases, with 5 bases between. CDR1 and CDR2 from the germline V gene are MRHNA and SNTAGT. The CDR3 sequence is CASRAHTGELFF. CDR3 bases: TGTGCCAGCAGAGCCCACACCGGGGAGCTGTTTTTT.

The CDR3 loop is CAWSGGQGAYYGYTF. The CDR3, as DNA: TGTGCCTGGAGTGGTGGACAGGGGGCATATTATGGCTACACCTTC. V and J are TRBV30 and TRBJ1-2; 11 nucleotides align to TRBD1. Germline CDR1 reads GTSNPN; CDR2 reads SVGIG (reference sequence). Unmatched junction bases numbered 6, after V lost 1 base and J lost 5 bases. There are 15 residues in the CDR3. Supplemented by reference TRBV30 and TRBJ1-2, the full variable domain reads SQTIHQWPATLVQPVGSPLSLECTVEGTSNPNLYWYRQAAGRGLQLLFYSVGIGQISSEVPQNLSASRPQDRQFILSSKKLLLSDSGFYLCAWSGGQGAYYGYTFGSGTRLTVV.

Notes on this clone: The germline gene is not matched at one end of the junction; a read error may be the cause. The J gene is TRBJ1-3, the V gene TRBV28, with a possible D match to TRBD1 (5 bases). CDR1 and CDR2 from the germline V gene are MDHEN and SYDVKM. CDR3 length: 12 residues. CDR3 residues: CASSSGTLGFWF. The CDR3 region has the DNA TGTGCCAGCAGTTCCGGGACGCTCGGGTTCTGGTTT.

The V call is TRBV6-5, the J call TRBJ2-7; no clear D gene. The CDR3 runs 12 residues. V lost 5 bases, J lost 5 bases, and 10 bases lay in between. CDR1 MNHEY and CDR2 SVGAGI come from the germline V gene. CDR3 loop: CASSRTDHEQYF. The CDR3 coding sequence is TGTGCCAGCAGTCGAACCGATCACGAGCAGTACTTC.

The genes are TRBV15 and TRBJ1-5; 7 positions agree with TRBD1. CDR1 is LNHNV and CDR2 is YYDKDF in the germline V gene (reference sequence). The CDR3 is made up of 15 amino acids. The ends lost 1 base at V and 5 bases at J; junction bases unmatched: 5. Here the CDR3 reads CATSRGRTGDQPQHF. DNA of the CDR3: TGTGCCACCAGCAGAGGACGAACAGGGGATCAGCCCCAGCATTTT.

The chain combines TRBV7-8 with TRBJ1-2, with 8 bases that match TRBD1. The CDR3 is 13 amino acids. Germline lookup yields CDR1 SGHVS and CDR2 FQNEAQ. V shed 6 bases, J shed 8 bases, and the junction held 8 bases outside the gene matches. The CDR3 DNA reads TGTGCCAGCAGTCAAACTCAGGGGGCAGGCTACACCTTC. Translating gives CASSQTQGAGYTF.

This sequence joins TRBV18 and TRBJ1-1, with D unclear. Germline values: CDR1 KGHSH, CDR2 LQKENI. The CDR3 totals 13 residues. V was trimmed by 2 bases and J by 3 bases, leaving 7 bases between them. DNA for the CDR3: TGTGCCAGCTCACCAGCCGCGCACACTGAAGCTTTCTTT. Translating it yields CASSPAAHTEAFF.

This sequence joins TRBV5-6 and TRBJ1-1, with D possibly matching TRBD1 (5 bases). Between the trimmed V and J ends, which lost 3 bases and 4 bases, there was a span of 13 bases. Germline lookup yields CDR1 SGHDT and CDR2 YYEEEE. This CDR3 has 14 residues. CDR3 nucleotide sequence: TGTGCCAGCAGCTGGAGGGGACCCGGCACTGAAGCTTTCTTT. It is translated as CASSWRGPGTEAFF.

V is TRBV4-2 and J is TRBJ2-3, with 8 bases matching TRBD2. V was clipped by 4 bases and J by 0 bases; unmatched bases: 3. The CDR3 loop spans 15 amino acids. Germline values: CDR1 LGHNA, CDR2 YNFKEQ. The CDR3 bases are TGTGCCAGCAGCCCAGCGGGAGTAAGCACAGATACGCAGTATTTT. Encoded protein: CASSPAGVSTDTQYF.

V usage is TRBV6-5 and J usage is TRBJ2-7; TRBD2 might be the D (7 bases). CDR3 length equals 15 residues. Trimming removed 6 bases from V and 4 bases from J, with 19 bases in between. The germline gives CDR1 MNHEY, CDR2 SVGAGI. The CDR3 loop reads CASSSEGGGQYEQYF. In nucleotides, the CDR3 is TGTGCCAGCAGCTCTGAAGGGGGGGGGCAATACGAGCAGTACTTC.

DNA for the CDR3: TGTGCCTGGGGACCGGGACAGGGTCCCTACGAGCAGTACTTC. The encoded protein is CAWGPGQGPYEQYF. J is TRBJ2-7 and V is TRBV30; 9 bases map to TRBD1. CDR1 is GTSNPN and CDR2 is SVGIG in the germline V gene (reference sequence). The CDR3 loop spans 14 amino acids. Trimming took 5 bases from V and 2 from J; bases not matched to a gene: 7.

The chain has TRBV2 and TRBJ2-4; D not certain. CDR1 and CDR2 (germline): SNHLY, FYNNEI. The germline V and J ends were trimmed by 2 bases and 5 bases, with 4 bases remaining between them. This CDR3 has 12 residues. CDR3 region: CASSERENIQYF. CDR3 bases: TGTGCCAGCAGTGAACGGGAAAACATTCAGTACTTC.

The table lists this clone with a few counts. The rearrangement uses TRBV2 and TRBJ1-1; 8 bases agree with TRBD1. The CDR3 runs 15 residues. Germline V gives CDR1 SNHLY, CDR2 FYNNEI. Trimming took 2 bases from V and 0 from J; bases not matched to a gene: 2. The CDR3, as DNA: TGTGCCAGCAGTGAAAGACAGGGGTTGAACACTGAAGCTTTCTTT. It is translated as CASSERQGLNTEAFF.

This clone was observed once. The chain combines TRBV4-1 with TRBJ1-2; TRBD1 aligns across 8 bases. The CDR3 runs 15 residues. In germline, CDR1 is MGHRA, CDR2 YSYEKL. The J segment lost 2 bases and the V segment lost 5 bases, leaving 7 bases of the junction unmatched. The CDR3 sequence is CASSKSTGVNYGYTF. The DNA for the CDR3 is TGCGCCAGCAGCAAATCGACAGGGGTAAACTATGGCTACACCTTC.

The sample holds one count of this clone. The chain is built from TRBV6-5 and TRBJ1-2; TRBD1 might be the D (6 bases). V was cut by 2 bases and J by 8 bases, with 18 bases left in between. CDR3 length: 15 amino acids. From germline, CDR1 is MNHEY and CDR2 SVGAGI. The CDR3 nucleotides are TGTGCCAGCAGTTACGAGGCCGGGGGCGCTACGGGCTACACCTTC. Its protein is CASSYEAGGATGYTF.